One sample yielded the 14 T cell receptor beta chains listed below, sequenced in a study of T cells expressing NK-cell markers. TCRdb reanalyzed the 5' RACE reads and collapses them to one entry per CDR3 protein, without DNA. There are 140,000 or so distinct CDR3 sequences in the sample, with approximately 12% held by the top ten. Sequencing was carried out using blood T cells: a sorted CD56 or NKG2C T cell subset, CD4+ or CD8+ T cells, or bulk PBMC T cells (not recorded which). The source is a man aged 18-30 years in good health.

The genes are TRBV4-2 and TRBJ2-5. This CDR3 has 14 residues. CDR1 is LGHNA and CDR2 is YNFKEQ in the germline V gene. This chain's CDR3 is CASSQDNRGETQYF.

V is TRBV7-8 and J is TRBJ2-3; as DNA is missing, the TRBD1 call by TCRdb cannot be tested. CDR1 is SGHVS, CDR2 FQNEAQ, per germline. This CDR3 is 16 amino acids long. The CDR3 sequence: CASSSKGDRITDTQYF.

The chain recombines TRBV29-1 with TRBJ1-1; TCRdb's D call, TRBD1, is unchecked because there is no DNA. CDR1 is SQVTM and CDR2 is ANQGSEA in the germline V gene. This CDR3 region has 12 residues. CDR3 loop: CSGDTGNTEAFF. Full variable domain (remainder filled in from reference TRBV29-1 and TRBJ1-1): SAVISQKPSRDICQRGTSLTIQCQVDSQVTMMFWYRQQPGQSLTLIATANQGSEATYESGFVIDKFPISRPNLTFSTLTVSNMSPEDSSIYLCSGDTGNTEAFFGQGTRLTVV.

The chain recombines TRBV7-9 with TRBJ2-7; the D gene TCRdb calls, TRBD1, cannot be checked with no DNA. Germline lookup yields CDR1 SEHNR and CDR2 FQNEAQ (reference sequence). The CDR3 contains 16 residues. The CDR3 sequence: CASSSQDRVQDYEQYF. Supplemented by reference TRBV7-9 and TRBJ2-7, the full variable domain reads DTGVSQNPRHKITKRGQNVTFRCDPISEHNRLYWYRQTLGQGPEFLTYFQNEAQLEKSRLLSDRFSAERPKGSFSTLEIQRTEQGDSAMYLCASSSQDRVQDYEQYFGPGTRLTVT.

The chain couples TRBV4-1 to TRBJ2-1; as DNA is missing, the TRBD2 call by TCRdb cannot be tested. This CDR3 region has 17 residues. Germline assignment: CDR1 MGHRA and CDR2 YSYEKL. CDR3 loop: CASSQEVADRPSNEQFF.

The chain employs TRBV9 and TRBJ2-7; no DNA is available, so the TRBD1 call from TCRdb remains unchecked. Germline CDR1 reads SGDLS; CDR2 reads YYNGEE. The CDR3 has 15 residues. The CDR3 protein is CASSARTDSTYEQYF.

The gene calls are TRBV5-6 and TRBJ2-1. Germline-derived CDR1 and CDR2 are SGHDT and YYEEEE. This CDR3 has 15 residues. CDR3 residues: CASSFSDREYNEQFF.

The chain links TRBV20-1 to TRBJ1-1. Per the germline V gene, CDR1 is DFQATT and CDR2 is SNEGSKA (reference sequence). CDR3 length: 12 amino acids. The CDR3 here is CSARALRAEAFF.

The CDR3 sequence: CASTTPGATYEQYF. V is TRBV6-5 and J is TRBJ2-7; TCRdb's D call of TRBD1 is untestable without DNA. There are 14 residues in the CDR3. Germline lookup yields CDR1 MNHEY and CDR2 SVGAGI.

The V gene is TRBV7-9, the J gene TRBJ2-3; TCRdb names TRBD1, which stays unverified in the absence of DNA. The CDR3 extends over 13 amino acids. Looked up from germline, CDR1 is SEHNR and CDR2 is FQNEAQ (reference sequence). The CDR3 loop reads CASSNRVSDTQYF.

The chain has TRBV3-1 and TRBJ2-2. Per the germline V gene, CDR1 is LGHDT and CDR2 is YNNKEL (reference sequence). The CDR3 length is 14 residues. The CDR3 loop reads CASQVGLNTGELFF.

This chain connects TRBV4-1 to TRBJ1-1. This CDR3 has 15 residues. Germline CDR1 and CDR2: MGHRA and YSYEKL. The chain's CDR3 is CASSQEGSGSTEAFF.

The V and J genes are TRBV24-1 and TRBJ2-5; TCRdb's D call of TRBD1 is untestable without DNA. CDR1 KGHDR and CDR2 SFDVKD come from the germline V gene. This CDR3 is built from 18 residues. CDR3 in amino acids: CATSDRVRGTWGEETQYF.

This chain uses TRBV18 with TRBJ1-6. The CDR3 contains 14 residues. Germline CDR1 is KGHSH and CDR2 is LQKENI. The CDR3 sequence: CASSDQEVFSPLHF.